This is a list of T cell receptor beta chains from one sample in a study of blood T cell repertoires in COVID-19. Assay used: immunoSEQ multiplex PCR; TCRdb lists only in-frame clones, some missing. Found here are a few hundred thousand clones, more than 70% of them singletons; the top ten hold around 3%. The material sequenced was peripheral blood. These receptors were collected from a woman aged 25 to 39 with COVID-19, enrolled during active disease. Both conserved end residues are trimmed from each CDR3. The order of the fields is J gene, clone size, V gene, CDR3 protein. Only some rows state a clone size, as once, few, many or a class for expanded clones.

>TRBJ2-3|few|TRBV9
ASSSDGLHTDTQY
>TRBJ2-5|once|TRBV6-2/TRBV6-3
ASSDPPLAGQETQY
>TRBJ2-5|-|TRBV21-1
ASSSETSGRGETQY
>TRBJ2-1|-|TRBV20-1
SAPGYNEQF
>TRBJ1-1|-|TRBV11-3
ASSGSRGENTEAF
>TRBJ1-1|-|TRBV7-6
ASSLAPGTSTEAF
>TRBJ2-7|-|TRBV7-2
ASSLAGTGDPTYEQY
>TRBJ2-7|-|TRBV29-1
SVIGLAGAPYEQY
>TRBJ2-3|-|TRBV5-1
ASRARVPDTQY
>TRBJ1-2|-|TRBV18
ASSPSTGAYGYT
>TRBJ2-1|-|TRBV27
ANPSGQGFNEQF
>TRBJ1-5|-|TRBV4-2
ASSQVGQGDGQPQH
>TRBJ1-5|-|TRBV2
ASRPGTGEFQPQH
>TRBJ1-1|-|TRBV6-5
ASRSLGTEAF
>TRBJ2-7|-|TRBV5-6
ASSLDQGYEQY
>TRBJ2-7|-|TRBV27
ASSLSTGSGEQY
>TRBJ1-6|-|TRBV19
ASDRGRNSPLH
>TRBJ1-5|few|TRBV6-6
ASRQGTSNQPQH
>TRBJ1-6|-|TRBV4-1
ASSQSLGTVNSPLH
>TRBJ1-6|-|TRBV7-9
ASSLGTGPPLH
>TRBJ2-3|-|TRBV7-2
ASSSVAGGTDTQY
>TRBJ2-2|-|TRBV19
ASSTHTTWTGNGELF
>TRBJ2-5|-|TRBV19
ASSDQGAGETQY
>TRBJ2-1|once|TRBV5-1
ASSLVPAGGPGEQF
>TRBJ2-1|few|TRBV27
ASSWAGTPPGNEQF
>TRBJ1-2|few|TRBV2
ASSDSMRLGYT
>TRBJ2-1|-|TRBV6-6
ASRWDSYEQF
>TRBJ2-2|-|TRBV6-5
ASSTSGTSTGELF
>TRBJ1-3|-|TRBV10-1
ASSELLSGNTIY
>TRBJ2-7|-|TRBV19
ASSIEGQGIYEQY
>TRBJ2-7|-|TRBV19
ASSLDLAYEQY
>TRBJ1-6|-|TRBV6-2/TRBV6-3
ASSLTGGYSPLH
>TRBJ2-3|-|TRBV5-5
ASSLRGRTTDTQY
>TRBJ2-1|-|TRBV27
ASSSLTGSYNEQF
>TRBJ2-1|-|TRBV13
ASSPWDRGFGNEQF
>TRBJ2-1|-|TRBV30
ARAGTGGREQF
>TRBJ2-7|-|TRBV28
ASSVQSAPEQY
>TRBJ1-3|-|TRBV30
AWSRRQGTGNTIY
>TRBJ2-5|-|TRBV12-3/TRBV12-4
ASSLDYSRTQY
>TRBJ1-1|few|TRBV28
ASSFVGALEAF
>TRBJ1-1|-|TRBV6-2/TRBV6-3
ASSRDNLPGAF
>TRBJ1-2|-|TRBV24-1
ATSGQGGGYT
>TRBJ2-1|-|TRBV27
ASRRGTGYNEQF
>TRBJ1-2|once|TRBV27
ASVGPGPGYT
>TRBJ1-2|-|TRBV15
ATSRNPGDYGYT
>TRBJ1-4|-|TRBV7-9
ASSTTGGPNEKLF
>TRBJ2-1|-|TRBV5-1
ASSLGGAGMTYNEQF
>TRBJ2-3|-|TRBV5-6
ASSLGTGGKDTQY
>TRBJ1-2|-|TRBV6-5
ASSFGRGTGVYGYT
>TRBJ2-7|-|TRBV27
ASSTHRGVYEQY
>TRBJ2-3|-|TRBV7-8
ASSFTPGERDTQY
>TRBJ2-2|-|TRBV28
ASSLGLTFEELF
>TRBJ1-1|-|TRBV28
ASRLWGQGMNTEAF
>TRBJ2-3|-|TRBV18
ASSPTGGSSTDTQY